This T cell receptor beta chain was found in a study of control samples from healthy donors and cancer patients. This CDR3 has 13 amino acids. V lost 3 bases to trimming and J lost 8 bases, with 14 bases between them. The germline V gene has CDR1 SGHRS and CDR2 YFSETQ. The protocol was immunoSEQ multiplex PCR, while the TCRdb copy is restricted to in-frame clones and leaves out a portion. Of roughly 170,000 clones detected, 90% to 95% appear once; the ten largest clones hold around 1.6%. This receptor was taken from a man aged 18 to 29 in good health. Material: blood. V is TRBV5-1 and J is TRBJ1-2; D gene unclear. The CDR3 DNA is TGCGCCAGCAGCTCCGGGCCCCAGTACGGCTACACCTTC. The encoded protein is CASSSGPQYGYTF.